This T cell receptor beta chain was sequenced in a study of shared clonotypes between healthy human individuals. Study-level background: CD8 memory received one plate per donor, CD8 naive two, CD4 memory three and CD4 naive three.

The method was immunoSEQ multiplex PCR; TCRdb's version includes in-frame clones alone and lacks a portion of them. The table includes approximately 1.4 million clones, under 99% detected once. Free of recent acute infections or vaccinations, the donors were healthy HIV-negative adults. Adults of Caucasian background living in Nashville, Tennessee made up all donors. This receptor was taken from a man aged 25 to 40 in good health. Sample: naive CD4+ T cells sorted from blood. Subset of the sample: CD45RA+ positively selected.

CDR3 loop: CASSLVGPGSTTGYTF. The CDR3 coding sequence is TGTGCCAGCAGCTTAGTTGGGCCAGGGTCGACTACCGGCTACACCTTC. The chain combines TRBV11-2 with TRBJ1-2, with D maybe TRBD1 (5 bases). CDR1 and CDR2 from the germline V gene are SGHAT and FQNNGV. Trimming took off 1 base at V and 8 bases at J, with 20 bases between the two ends. This CDR3 comprises 16 residues.